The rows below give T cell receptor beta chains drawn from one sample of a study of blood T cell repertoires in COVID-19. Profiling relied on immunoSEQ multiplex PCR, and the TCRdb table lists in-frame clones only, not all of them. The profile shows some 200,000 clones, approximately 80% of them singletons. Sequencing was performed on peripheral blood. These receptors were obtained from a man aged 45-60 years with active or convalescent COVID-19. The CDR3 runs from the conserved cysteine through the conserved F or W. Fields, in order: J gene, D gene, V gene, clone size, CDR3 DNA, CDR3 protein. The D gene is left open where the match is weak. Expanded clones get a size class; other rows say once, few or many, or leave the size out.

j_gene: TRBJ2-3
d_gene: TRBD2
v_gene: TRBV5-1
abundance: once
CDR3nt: TGCGCCAGCAGCACGGGACTAGCGGGGGGGCCTGATACGCAGTATTTT
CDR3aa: CASSTGLAGGPDTQYF

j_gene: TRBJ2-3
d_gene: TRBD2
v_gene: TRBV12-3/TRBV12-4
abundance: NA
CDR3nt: TGTGCCAGCGCGGGGGACACAGATACGCAGTATTTT
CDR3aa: CASAGDTDTQYF

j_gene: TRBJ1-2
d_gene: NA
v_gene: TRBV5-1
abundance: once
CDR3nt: TGCGCCAGCAGCCCGGGGGCCGGGGGGGAAGGCTACACCTTC
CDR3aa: CASSPGAGGEGYTF

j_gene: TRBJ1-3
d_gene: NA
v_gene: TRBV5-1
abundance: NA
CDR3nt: TGCGCCAGCAGTCTCACAGCAGGGGGAAACACCATATATTTT
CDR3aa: CASSLTAGGNTIYF

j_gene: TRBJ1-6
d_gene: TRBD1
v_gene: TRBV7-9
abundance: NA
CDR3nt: TGTGCCAGCAGCTTAACAGGGGGTACACCCCTCCACTTT
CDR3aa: CASSLTGGTPLHF

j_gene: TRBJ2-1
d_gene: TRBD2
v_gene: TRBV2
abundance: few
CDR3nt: TGTGCCAGTTATAGCGGGGTATCTACAATTAATGAGCAGTTCTTC
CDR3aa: CASYSGVSTINEQFF

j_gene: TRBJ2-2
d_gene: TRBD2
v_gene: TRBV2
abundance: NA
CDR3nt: TGTGCCAGCAGTTCCGGGACTAGCGAGAACACCGGGGAGCTGTTTTTT
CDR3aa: CASSSGTSENTGELFF

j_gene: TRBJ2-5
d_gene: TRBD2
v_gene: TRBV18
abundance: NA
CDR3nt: TGTGCCAGCTCACCAACAGCGGGAGTACAAGAGACCCAGTACTTC
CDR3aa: CASSPTAGVQETQYF

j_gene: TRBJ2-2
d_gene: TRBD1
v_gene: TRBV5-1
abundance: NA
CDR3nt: TGCGCCAGCAGCTTGGCCAGGGACAGGGGACCCGGGGAGCTGTTTTTT
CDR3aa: CASSLARDRGPGELFF

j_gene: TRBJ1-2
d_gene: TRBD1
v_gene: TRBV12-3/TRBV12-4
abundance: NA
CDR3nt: TGTGCCAGCAGTTCACAGGGGTGGGGCTACACCTTC
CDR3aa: CASSSQGWGYTF

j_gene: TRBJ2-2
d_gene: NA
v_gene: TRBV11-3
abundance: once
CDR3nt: TGTGCCAGCAGCTTAGTAGGGGGACCAAACACCGGGGAGCTGTTTTTT
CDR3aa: CASSLVGGPNTGELFF

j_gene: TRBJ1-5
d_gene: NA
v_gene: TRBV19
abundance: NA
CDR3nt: TGTGCCAGTAGTTTTGGGGCGCTGAGTCAGCCCCAGCATTTT
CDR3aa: CASSFGALSQPQHF

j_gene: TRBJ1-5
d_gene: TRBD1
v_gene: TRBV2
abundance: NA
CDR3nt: TGTGCCAGCAACGGCGGGACAGGGGATCAGCCCCAGCATTTT
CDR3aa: CASNGGTGDQPQHF

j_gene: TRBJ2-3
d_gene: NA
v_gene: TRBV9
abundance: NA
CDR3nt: TGTGCCAGCAGCGTAGACGGGGGGCATGGAGATACGCAGTATTTT
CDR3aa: CASSVDGGHGDTQYF

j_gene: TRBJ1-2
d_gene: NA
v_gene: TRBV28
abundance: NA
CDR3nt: TGTGCCAGCAGTTCAATTCGGGGATCGGCCTATGGCTACACCTTC
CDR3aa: CASSSIRGSAYGYTF

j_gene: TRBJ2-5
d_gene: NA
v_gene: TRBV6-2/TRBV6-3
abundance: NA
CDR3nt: TGTGCCAGCAGCTCACAGGCCCAAGAGACCCAGTACTTC
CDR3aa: CASSSQAQETQYF

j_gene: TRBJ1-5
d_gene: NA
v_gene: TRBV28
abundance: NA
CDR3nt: TGTGCCAGCAGTTTACGGACAGATACCAGCAATCAGCCCCAGCATTTT
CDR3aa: CASSLRTDTSNQPQHF

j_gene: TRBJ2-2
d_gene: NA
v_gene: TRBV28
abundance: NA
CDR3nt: TGTGCCAGCAGTTCCCTTGGAGGCACCGGGGAGCTGTTTTTT
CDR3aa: CASSSLGGTGELFF